This T cell receptor (beta chain) was documented in a study of blood T cell repertoires in COVID-19. Background on the study: Donors in the United States, Italy and Spain gave samples during acute or convalescent COVID-19. In each case, the material was cDNA or gDNA derived from T cells, B-cell-depleted T cells, or PBMCs.

The CDR3 runs to 18 residues. With V trimmed by 2 bases and J by 4 bases, 9 bases remained unmatched. Germline V CDR1 and CDR2: MNHEY, SVGEGT. The Seattle site enrolled patients during active infection and followed them longitudinally. As originally analysed: From reference gene primer amplification, estimates of nucleated cell counts were derived. Profiled with immunoSEQ multiplex PCR; TCRdb holds only in-frame clones, not every one. V and J calls and clone size are those listed in that table; D and trimming were worked out from the DNA. The sample lists around 260,000 clones; around 90% were seen once.

The origin of this receptor is an older woman with COVID-19, enrolled during active disease. The rearrangement links TRBV6-2 or TRBV6-3 to TRBJ2-2, with TRBD2 identical over 11 bases. The sample comprised peripheral blood. In nucleotides, the CDR3 is TGTGCCAGCAGTTACCGACAAGGACTAGCGGGCCGCACCGGGGAGCTGTTTTTT. Its protein is CASSYRQGLAGRTGELFF.